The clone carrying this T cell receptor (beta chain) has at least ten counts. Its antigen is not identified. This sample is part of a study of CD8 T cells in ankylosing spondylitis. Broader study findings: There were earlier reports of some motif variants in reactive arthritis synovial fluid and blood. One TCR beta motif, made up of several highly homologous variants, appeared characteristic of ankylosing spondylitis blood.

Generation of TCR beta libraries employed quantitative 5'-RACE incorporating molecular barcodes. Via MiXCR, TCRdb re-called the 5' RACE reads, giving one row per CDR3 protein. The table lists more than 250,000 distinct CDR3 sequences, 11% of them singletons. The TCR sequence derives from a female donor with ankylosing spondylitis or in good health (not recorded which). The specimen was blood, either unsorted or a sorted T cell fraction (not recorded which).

DNA for the CDR3: TGTGCCAGCAGGCGACGACTTACAAGGGACGCTGGAAACACCATATATTTT. The encoded protein is CASRRRLTRDAGNTIYF. The chain joins TRBV6-1 to TRBJ1-3; the D gene is possibly TRBD1 (5 bases). Germline V gives CDR1 MNHNS, CDR2 SASEGT. The CDR3 is made up of 17 amino acids. V lost 6 bases and J lost 2, with 20 bases in between.